The present entry profiles one T cell receptor (beta chain) with its context. The data stem from a study of CD8 T cells in Susac syndrome. With random hexamers, 0.5 to 1 ug RNA was reverse transcribed. MiXCR, applied by TCRdb to the immunoSEQ multiplex PCR reads, yields one record per CDR3 protein. The sample includes about 80,000 distinct CDR3 sequences, around 94% of them seen just once. V was cut by 7 bases and J by 4 bases, with 12 bases left in between. The length of the CDR3 is 13 residues. Germline CDR1 and CDR2: SGHVS and FQNEAQ. The sample taken for sequencing was CD8+ T cells from PBMCs. The TCR originated in a human donor in good health. The chain recombines TRBV7-8 with TRBJ2-3; D is uncertain. For the CDR3, the DNA is TGTGCCAGCACCCCTTCGTCCGCAGATACGCAGTATTTT. Protein product: CASTPSSADTQYF.